Below are 18 T cell receptor beta chains sequenced from a single sample in a study of blood T cells in healthy people across ages. PCR was performed a second time for about 7 to 11 cycles using a sample-barcoded 5' primer and a J-beta primer mix. TCRdb used MiXCR to reprocess the 5' RACE reads, holding one entry per CDR3 protein. Altogether about 640,000 distinct CDR3 sequences are present, approximately 30% being singletons, with the ten largest covering approximately 14%. Input material: blood. The receptors were gathered from a woman of 80 years or more in good health.

The J gene is TRBJ1-5, the V gene TRBV19, with 8 bases that match TRBD1. The CDR3 is made up of 15 amino acids. V lost 7 bases, J lost 3 bases, and 8 bases stayed unmatched. In germline, CDR1 is LNHDA, CDR2 SQIVND (reference sequence). The CDR3 loop reads CASTSTGAHNQPQHF. The CDR3 DNA reads TGTGCCAGTACCTCGACAGGGGCCCACAATCAGCCCCAGCATTTT.

This clonotype was counted ten times or more. The genes are TRBV11-2 and TRBJ2-4; TRBD1 might be the D (7 bases). CDR1 is SGHAT and CDR2 is FQNNGV in the germline V gene. The CDR3 covers 19 residues. The V and J ends lost 4 bases and 0 bases respectively, with 22 bases between them. CDR3 loop: CASSSARAGGLLAKNIQYF. The CDR3 bases are TGTGCCAGCAGCTCCGCGAGGGCAGGGGGGCTTCTAGCCAAAAACATTCAGTACTTC.

Remarks on this clonotype: The germline gene is not matched at one end of the junction; a read error may be the cause. The chain combines TRBV4-2 with TRBJ2-1; D may match TRBD1 or TRBD2 (5 bases each). This CDR3 spans 15 amino acids. Germline-derived CDR1 and CDR2 are LGHNA and YNFKEQ. DNA for the CDR3: TGTGCCAGCAGTCAAGATCTCGGGACCTCCTACGAGCAGTTCTTC. Translation: CASSQDLGTSYEQFF.

This clonotype has a count of ten or more. The chain employs TRBV7-9 and TRBJ1-6; D possibly corresponds to TRBD1 (5 bases). Germline values: CDR1 SEHNR, CDR2 FQNEAQ (reference sequence). Trimming removed 1 base at V and 8 bases at J, with 6 bases between. This CDR3 contains 13 residues. The CDR3: CASSLGGDSPLHF. The DNA of the CDR3 is TGTGCCAGCAGCTTAGGGGGCGATTCACCCCTCCACTTT.

This clonotype was seen at least ten times. V usage is TRBV10-3 and J usage is TRBJ2-1; 7 bases fit TRBD1. Losses at the gene ends were 3 bases for V and 3 bases for J; bases not matched to a gene: 17. The CDR3 is made up of 19 amino acids. Germline V gene data show CDR1 as ENHRY and CDR2 as SYGVKD. The CDR3 DNA reads as TGTGCCATCAGTGATCCGGGACAGCCCGTTCCGTCGGGCTACAATGAGCAGTTCTTC. Amino acid sequence: CAISDPGQPVPSGYNEQFF.

In this sample, this clonotype turned up many times. The J gene is TRBJ1-1, the V gene TRBV6-1; D might be TRBD1 (6 bases). The CDR3 is 14 residues long. Germline V gives CDR1 MNHNS, CDR2 SASEGT. Between the trimmed V and J ends, which lost 7 bases and 1 base, there was a span of 13 bases. CDR3: CASKGGLGNTEAFF. CDR3 sequence (DNA): TGTGCCAGCAAGGGGGGCTTAGGGAACACTGAAGCTTTCTTT.

This clonotype occurred many times. The rearrangement joins TRBV20-1 to TRBJ2-1, with 12 bases matching TRBD2. Germline V lookup: CDR1 DFQATT, CDR2 SNEGSKA (reference sequence). V was pared by 3 bases and J by 1 base, with 10 bases of the junction left unmatched. The CDR3 is 18 amino acids. In DNA form, the CDR3 reads TGCAGTGCTAGGGGGACTAGCGGGTGGAGTGGTTCCTACAATGAGCAGTTCTTC. Translating it yields CSARGTSGWSGSYNEQFF.

Of note for this clonotype: A read error may explain this, as a much larger clone is one base away. The gene calls are TRBV6-6 and TRBJ2-1; D not resolved. The J call could be wrong; TRBJ2-7 is a better fit for the DNA end. This CDR3 spans 16 amino acids. Germline V gene data show CDR1 as MNHNY and CDR2 as SVGAGI (reference sequence). The CDR3 bases are TGTGCCAGCAGCGGCAGGATATCGAGCTCCTACAATGAGCAGTACTTC. Amino acid sequence: CASSGRISSSYNEQYF.

This clonotype showed up many times. The J gene is TRBJ2-3, the V gene TRBV27, with D possibly matching TRBD1 (7 bases). V was shortened by 5 bases and J by 6 bases, with 18 bases between the two germline ends. The CDR3 totals 15 residues. CDR1 and CDR2 (germline): MNHEY, SMNVEV (reference sequence). CDR3 residues: CASSPQGEVWDTQYF. CDR3 DNA sequence: TGTGCCAGCAGTCCCCAGGGGGAGGTTTGGGATACGCAGTATTTT.

This clonotype was observed at least ten times. The V call is TRBV7-3, the J call TRBJ2-1; 11 positions agree with TRBD2. The CDR3 sequence is 15 residues long. The V gene's germline CDR1 is SGHTA and CDR2 FQGTGA. V dropped 6 bases and J dropped 3; count of bases not matched to a gene: 4. The CDR3 spells CASSLSGGGYNEQFF. In DNA, the CDR3 is TGTGCCAGCAGTCTTAGCGGGGGGGGCTACAATGAGCAGTTCTTC.

This clonotype was counted ten times or more. The chain joins TRBV4-3 to TRBJ1-2; D is ambiguous. V was clipped by 0 bases and J by 4 bases, with 9 bases between them. The CDR3 runs 14 residues. Germline V CDR1 and CDR2: LGHNA, YSLEER. The CDR3 loop reads CASSQELSVYGYTF. The CDR3, as DNA: TGCGCCAGCAGCCAAGAATTATCTGTCTATGGCTACACCTTC.

This clonotype was picked up many times. The V gene is TRBV5-1, the J gene TRBJ2-5; 14 bases line up with TRBD2. V shed 4 bases and J 2 bases; nucleotides not matched to a gene: 7. Germline loops: CDR1 SGHRS, CDR2 YFSETQ. The CDR3 consists of 17 residues. The CDR3 sequence: CASSRGLAGAPQETQYF. The CDR3 coding sequence is TGCGCCAGCAGCCGGGGACTAGCGGGGGCTCCTCAAGAGACCCAGTACTTC.

This clonotype was found many times. This chain links TRBV7-8 with TRBJ2-7, with unresolved D. Deletions cut 5 bases from V and 2 bases from J, with 19 bases between. The V gene's germline CDR1 is SGHVS and CDR2 FQNEAQ. The CDR3 extends over 16 amino acids. CDR3 in DNA: TGTGCCAGCAGCCTTCCACCGGGTCTTCTTGCCTACGAGCAGTACTTC. Amino acid sequence: CASSLPPGLLAYEQYF.

The rearrangement links TRBV5-5 to TRBJ1-1; the D is unclear. Per the germline V gene, CDR1 is SGHKS and CDR2 is YYEKEE (reference sequence). Trimming stripped 4 bases from V and 5 bases from J, with 15 bases between. The CDR3 is made up of 14 amino acids. The CDR3 nucleotides are TGTGCCAGCAGCCCCCTAGCTGGGAGAACTGAAGCTTTCTTT. Translation gives CASSPLAGRTEAFF.

This clonotype was seen at least ten times. J is TRBJ1-1 and V is TRBV29-1; 7 bases line up with TRBD1. This CDR3 is built from 14 residues. The J segment lost 1 base and the V segment lost 5 bases, leaving 7 bases of the junction unmatched. Germline values: CDR1 SQVTM, CDR2 ANQGSEA. The CDR3: CSVMLTGRNTEAFF. DNA of the CDR3: TGCAGCGTTATGCTGACAGGGCGGAACACTGAAGCTTTCTTT.

Concerning this clonotype: A single base separates this from a much larger clone, so it may be a read error. V and J are TRBV9 and TRBJ1-2, with D unclear. The CDR3 loop spans 12 amino acids. Germline lookup yields CDR1 SGDLS and CDR2 YYNGEE. The CDR3 DNA follows: TGTGCCAACAGCGCAGGAGCACGAGGCTACACCTTC. Amino acids: CANSAGARGYTF.

There are a few counts of this clonotype. V gene TRBV30 combines with J gene TRBJ2-1, with 7 bases that match TRBD1. Germline lookup yields CDR1 GTSNPN and CDR2 SVGIG (reference sequence). The CDR3 spans 17 residues. V was clipped by 1 base and J by 0 bases; unmatched bases: 9. In DNA, the CDR3 is TGTGCCTGGAGTGGAAATCCAGGGGGAACCTCCTACAATGAGCAGTTCTTC. This translates into CAWSGNPGGTSYNEQFF.

Notes on this clonotype: The junction does not match germline at one end; this may be a read error. The gene calls are TRBV5-1 and TRBJ1-5, with TRBD1 matching over 8 bases. Germline-derived CDR1 and CDR2 are SGHRS and YFSETQ. This CDR3 region has 14 residues. CDR3 loop: CASSQGQGKQPQHF. CDR3 nucleotide sequence: TGCGCCAGCAGCCAAGGACAGGGCAAACAGCCCCAGCATTTT.